A single sample gave rise to the 20 T cell receptor beta chains below, sequenced in a study of cytomegalovirus exposure and HLA in healthy donors. The assay was immunoSEQ multiplex PCR, and TCRdb's table has in-frame clones only and misses some. Altogether about 330,000 clones are present, more than 80% being singletons, with the ten largest covering around 0.84%. Sequencing was done on a sample of PBMCs. These receptors were obtained from a woman aged 18-29 years in good health and CMV-seronegative.

The chain links TRBV27 to TRBJ1-2; TRBD1 agrees at 11 bases. The CDR3 covers 18 residues. Germline V lookup: CDR1 MNHEY, CDR2 SMNVEV (reference sequence). V lost 6 bases and J lost 5; bases outside the gene matches: 17. The CDR3 sequence is CASRSRVGTGGTGYGYTF. CDR3 nucleotide sequence: TGTGCCAGCAGGTCCCGCGTCGGGACAGGGGGGACAGGGTATGGCTACACCTTC.

The chain joins TRBV2 to TRBJ1-2, with TRBD1 as a possible D gene (5 bases). Deletions cut 1 base from V and 4 bases from J, with 10 bases between. CDR1 SNHLY and CDR2 FYNNEI come from the germline V gene. This CDR3 is built from 14 residues. CDR3 in amino acids: CASSEGAGPYGYTF. CDR3 bases: TGTGCCAGCAGTGAAGGGGCAGGGCCCTATGGCTACACCTTC.

CDR3 DNA: TGTGCCAGCAGGACAGGGGGCGTCGGGGAGCTGTTTTTT. Its protein is CASRTGGVGELFF. This chain joins TRBV6-1 and TRBJ2-2; 10 bases map to TRBD1. The CDR3 sequence is 13 residues long. Trimming at V came to 6 bases and at J to 7 bases, leaving 2 bases not matched to a gene. Looked up from germline, CDR1 is MNHNS and CDR2 is SASEGT.

This clone was picked up one time. V is TRBV7-9 and J is TRBJ2-7; tentatively, D is TRBD1 (6 bases). Trimming pared 1 base from V and 3 bases from J, leaving 10 bases between. Germline CDR1 SEHNR, CDR2 FQNEAQ (reference sequence). The CDR3 has 14 amino acids. For the CDR3, the DNA is TGTGCCAGCAGCTTAGTGGACAGCTTCTACGAGCAGTACTTC. Its translation: CASSLVDSFYEQYF.

This clone was recorded only once. The V gene is TRBV6-6, the J gene TRBJ1-2, with 7 bases matching TRBD1. V was pared by 2 bases and J by 8 bases, with 14 bases of the junction left unmatched. The CDR3 has 16 amino acids. The germline gives CDR1 MNHNY, CDR2 SVGAGI (reference sequence). In nucleotides, the CDR3 is TGTGCCAGCAGTTACCCGGGACAGCAGTACCCGGAAGGCTACACCTTC. Its translation is CASSYPGQQYPEGYTF.

The rearrangement uses TRBV4-1 and TRBJ2-7; 8 bases fit TRBD1. The V and J ends lost 4 bases and 2 bases, in that order; junction bases with no gene match: 7. CDR1 is MGHRA and CDR2 is YSYEKL in the germline V gene. The CDR3 spans 15 residues. CDR3 coding DNA: TGCGCCAGCAGCCCGAACCAGGGGGCCCCCTACGAGCAGTACTTC. Translated: CASSPNQGAPYEQYF.

The chain carries TRBV11-2 and TRBJ2-7; 12 nucleotides align to TRBD2. This CDR3 comprises 16 residues. Trimming cost V 4 bases and J 6 bases; bases outside gene matches: 10. CDR1 and CDR2 (germline): SGHAT, FQNNGV. The DNA of the CDR3 is TGTGCCAGCAGCTGGGGCCTAGCGGGAGGGCCGGTCGAGCAGTACTTC. It codes for CASSWGLAGGPVEQYF.

The chain is built from TRBV27 and TRBJ1-5; the match to TRBD1 covers 7 bases. V lost 5 bases, J lost 5 bases, and 15 bases stayed unmatched. The CDR3 has 17 residues. Germline V CDR1 and CDR2: MNHEY, SMNVEV (reference sequence). DNA for the CDR3: TGTGCCAGCAGTCGCGAGGGGGCGGCAGGGAATCATCAGCCCCAGCATTTT. Residues: CASSREGAAGNHQPQHF.

The rearrangement links TRBV7-9 to TRBJ2-7; the D gene is possibly TRBD2 (5 bases). Germline CDR1 reads SEHNR; CDR2 reads FQNEAQ (reference sequence). V lost 5 bases and J 6 bases, leaving 8 bases between the germline ends. The CDR3 extends over 11 amino acids. The DNA for the CDR3 is TGTGCCAGCAGCCCAGAGGGCGAGCAGTACTTC. Residues: CASSPEGEQYF.

This chain connects TRBV7-3 to TRBJ1-1, with D possibly matching TRBD1 (5 bases). The V and J ends lost 5 bases and 1 base respectively, with 14 bases between them. Germline lookup yields CDR1 SGHTA and CDR2 FQGTGA. This CDR3 has 15 amino acids. The CDR3 DNA reads TGTGCCAGCAGCGTTCTTCCCGACAGGAACACTGAAGCTTTCTTT. This sequence encodes CASSVLPDRNTEAFF. The variable domain in full, with the rest retrieved from reference TRBV7-3 and TRBJ1-1, is GAGVSQTPSNKVTEKGKYVELRCDPISGHTALYWYRQSLGQGPEFLIYFQGTGAADDSGLPNDRFFAVRPEGSVSTLKIQRTERGDSAVYLCASSVLPDRNTEAFFGQGTRLTVV.

The J gene is TRBJ2-7, the V gene TRBV7-8; the match to TRBD2 covers 10 bases. The CDR3 contains 17 residues. In germline, CDR1 is SGHVS, CDR2 FQNEAQ. The V gene end was trimmed by 6 bases and the J gene end by 2 bases; junction bases not matched to a gene: 13. CDR3 loop: CASSQGYSGRATYEQYF. The DNA of the CDR3 is TGTGCCAGCAGTCAAGGTTACAGCGGGAGGGCCACCTACGAGCAGTACTTC.

This chain uses TRBV9 with TRBJ1-4; D may be TRBD1 (5 bases). CDR1 SGDLS and CDR2 YYNGEE come from the germline V gene. The CDR3 is made up of 14 amino acids. Trimming pared 3 bases from V and 11 bases from J, leaving 17 bases between. This CDR3 is CASSGGPGRNKLFF. The DNA for the CDR3 is TGTGCCAGCAGCGGGGGCCCAGGACGGAATAAACTGTTTTTT. Full variable domain (rest looked up from reference TRBV9 and TRBJ1-4): DSGVTQTPKHLITATGQRVTLRCSPRSGDLSVYWYQQSLDQGLQFLIQYYNGEERAKGNILERFSAQQFPDLHSELNLSSLELGDSALYFCASSGGPGRNKLFFGSGTQLSVL.

This clone was counted a single time. V is TRBV28 and J is TRBJ2-3; 9 nucleotides agree with TRBD1. Germline V gene lookup returns CDR1 MDHEN and CDR2 SYDVKM. V dropped 3 bases and J dropped 6; count of bases not matched to a gene: 4. This CDR3 region has 14 residues. CDR3 in amino acids: CASSFLTGGDTQYF. The CDR3 region has the DNA TGTGCCAGCAGTTTTCTGACAGGGGGTGATACGCAGTATTTT.

The CDR3 DNA reads as TGTGCCAGCAGTGCCACAGGGGGCTGGTACGAGCAGTACTTC. It codes for CASSATGGWYEQYF. The J gene is TRBJ2-7, the V gene TRBV25-1, with 9 bases aligning to TRBD1. The CDR3 extends over 14 amino acids. CDR1 is MGHDK and CDR2 is SYGVNS in the germline V gene. Trimming took 4 bases from V and 4 from J; bases not matched to a gene: 5.

The rearrangement uses TRBV6-6 and TRBJ1-1; 8 bases are shared with TRBD1. This CDR3 is 14 amino acids long. Germline V gene lookup returns CDR1 MNHNY and CDR2 SVGAGI (reference sequence). The V segment lost 6 bases and the J segment 1 base; nucleotides outside the gene matches: 4. The CDR3, as DNA: TGTGCCAGCAGCCGGACAGGGAGGAACACTGAAGCTTTCTTT. It is translated as CASSRTGRNTEAFF.

The CDR3 sequence: CASSPSSYNEQFF. For the CDR3, the DNA is TGTGCCAGCAGCCCCTCGAGTTACAATGAGCAGTTCTTC. V usage is TRBV7-6 and J usage is TRBJ2-1; unclear D gene. CDR3 length: 13 residues. CDR1 is SGHVS and CDR2 is FNYEAQ in the germline V gene. V lost 5 bases and J 4 bases, leaving 9 bases between the germline ends.

The CDR3 here is CASSNSGDNEQFF. CDR3 nucleotides: TGTGCCAGCAGCAATAGCGGAGACAATGAGCAGTTCTTC. This chain connects TRBV5-6 to TRBJ2-1; a possible D gene is TRBD2 (6 bases). Trimming stripped 4 bases from V and 5 bases from J, with 10 bases between. The CDR3 totals 13 residues. Looked up from germline, CDR1 is SGHDT and CDR2 is YYEEEE. The whole variable domain, remainder taken from reference TRBV5-6 and TRBJ2-1, is DAGVTQSPTHLIKTRGQQVTLRCSPKSGHDTVSWYQQALGQGPQFIFQYYEEEERQRGNFPDRFSGHQFPNYSSELNVNALLLGDSALYLCASSNSGDNEQFFGPGTRLTVL.

The chain couples TRBV7-8 to TRBJ1-2; tentatively, D is TRBD1 (6 bases). Germline CDR1 and CDR2: SGHVS and FQNEAQ. Trimming took off 1 base at V and 6 bases at J, with 18 bases between the two ends. CDR3 length: 16 amino acids. This CDR3 is CASSLGVGGLVDGYTF. In DNA form, the CDR3 reads TGTGCCAGCAGCTTAGGAGTGGGGGGGCTAGTTGATGGCTACACCTTC.

The chain joins TRBV2 to TRBJ2-7, with D possibly being TRBD1 (6 bases). V lost 6 bases, J lost 3 bases, and 18 bases lay in between. The CDR3 is made up of 15 amino acids. The germline gives CDR1 SNHLY, CDR2 FYNNEI. The CDR3 sequence is CASSFLQGVDYEQYF. The CDR3 region has the DNA TGTGCCAGCAGCTTCCTACAGGGAGTGGACTACGAGCAGTACTTC.

The chain carries TRBV7-2 and TRBJ2-1; 9 positions match TRBD2. V lost 4 bases, J lost 12 bases, and 4 bases stayed unmatched. The CDR3 has 12 amino acids. The germline V gene has CDR1 SGHTA and CDR2 FQGNSA. CDR3: CASSSSGVGQFF. The CDR3 nucleotides read TGTGCCAGCAGCTCTAGCGGGGTCGGGCAGTTCTTC. Looking up the rest from reference TRBV7-2 and TRBJ2-1 gives the full variable domain: GAGVSQSPSNKVTEKGKDVELRCDPISGHTALYWYRQSLGQGLEFLIYFQGNSAPDKSGLPSDRFSAERTGGSVSTLTIQRTQQEDSAVYLCASSSSGVGQFFGPGTRLTVL.